This TCR beta chain stems from a study of cytomegalovirus exposure and HLA in healthy donors. Only one count was recorded for this clone. Its antigen is undetermined. V dropped 6 bases and J dropped 5 bases, with 13 bases sitting between them. Germline loops: CDR1 MDHEN, CDR2 SYDVKM. The CDR3 consists of 13 residues. Whole-study findings and limits: Equally common other TCR beta chains were less clonally expanded than HLA-associated ones, a later analysis found. What a later analysis reportedly showed was that an Asian-associated ancestry cluster had fewer N-insertions than the approximately 670-donor mean. The dataset shows that most TCR sequences were rare, while some public TCRs occurred in many donors.

PCR employed 60 Vbeta and 13 Jbeta primers. Authors' processing steps: Roughly 12 million shared chains were among some 75 million unique TCR beta chains counted in a later analysis. Some clones are missing from TCRdb's copy, which holds only in-frame ones; the method was immunoSEQ multiplex PCR. V and J calls and clone size follow that table, whereas D and trimming were derived from the DNA. The top ten hold about 4.4% of the sample, which has 140,000 or so clones, about 80% seen once. The sample consisted of PBMCs. The TCR originated in a middle-aged man in good health and CMV-seronegative. The chain couples TRBV28 to TRBJ2-5; D gene ambiguous. CDR3 DNA: TGTGCCAGCAGCCCCGTAGTCCGGGAGACCCAGTACTTC. Its protein product is CASSPVVRETQYF.